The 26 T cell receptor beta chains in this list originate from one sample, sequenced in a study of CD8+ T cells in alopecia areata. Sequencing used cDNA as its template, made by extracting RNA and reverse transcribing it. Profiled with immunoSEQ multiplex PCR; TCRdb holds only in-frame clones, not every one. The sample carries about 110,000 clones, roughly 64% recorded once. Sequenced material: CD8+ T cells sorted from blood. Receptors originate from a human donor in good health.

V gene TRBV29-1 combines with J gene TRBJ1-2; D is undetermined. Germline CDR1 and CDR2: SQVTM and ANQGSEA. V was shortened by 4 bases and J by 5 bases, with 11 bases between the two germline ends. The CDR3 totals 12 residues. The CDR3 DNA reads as TGCAGCGTTGCTAAGGCCCCTTATGGCTACACCTTC. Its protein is CSVAKAPYGYTF.

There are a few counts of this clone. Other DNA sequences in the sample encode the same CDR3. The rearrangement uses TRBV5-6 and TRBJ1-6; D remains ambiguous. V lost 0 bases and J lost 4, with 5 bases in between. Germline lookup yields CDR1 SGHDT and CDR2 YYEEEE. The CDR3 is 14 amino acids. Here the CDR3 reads CASSLAGYNSPLHF. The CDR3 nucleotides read TGTGCCAGCAGCTTGGCTGGTTATAATTCACCCCTCCACTTT. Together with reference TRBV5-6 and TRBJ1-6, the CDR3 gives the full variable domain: DAGVTQSPTHLIKTRGQQVTLRCSPKSGHDTVSWYQQALGQGPQFIFQYYEEEERQRGNFPDRFSGHQFPNYSSELNVNALLLGDSALYLCASSLAGYNSPLHFGNGTRLTVT.

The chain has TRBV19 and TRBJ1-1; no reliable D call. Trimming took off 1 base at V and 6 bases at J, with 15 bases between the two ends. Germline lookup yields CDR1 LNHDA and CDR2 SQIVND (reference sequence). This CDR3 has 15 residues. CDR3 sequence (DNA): TGTGCCAGTAGTATAGGTGTTGGGCAAACCCCTGAAGCTTTCTTT. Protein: CASSIGVGQTPEAFF.

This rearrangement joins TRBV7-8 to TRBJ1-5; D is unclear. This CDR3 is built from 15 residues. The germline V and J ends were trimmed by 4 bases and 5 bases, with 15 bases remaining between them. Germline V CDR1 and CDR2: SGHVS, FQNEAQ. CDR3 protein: CASSSDRWKDQPQHF. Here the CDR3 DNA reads TGTGCCAGCAGCTCCGATAGGTGGAAGGATCAGCCCCAGCATTTT.

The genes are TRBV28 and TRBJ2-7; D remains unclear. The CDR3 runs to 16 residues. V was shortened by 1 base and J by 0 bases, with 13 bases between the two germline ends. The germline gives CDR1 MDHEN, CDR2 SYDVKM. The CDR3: CASSLFSGQRSYEQYF. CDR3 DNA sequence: TGTGCCAGCAGTTTATTCTCTGGTCAGCGCTCCTACGAGCAGTACTTC.

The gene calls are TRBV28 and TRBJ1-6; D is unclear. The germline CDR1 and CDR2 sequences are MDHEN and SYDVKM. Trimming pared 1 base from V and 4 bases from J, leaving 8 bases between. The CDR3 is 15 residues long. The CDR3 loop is CASSLLLFYNSPLHF. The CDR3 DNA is TGTGCCAGCAGTTTATTGCTTTTTTATAATTCACCCCTCCACTTT. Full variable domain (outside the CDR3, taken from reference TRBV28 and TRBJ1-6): DVKVTQSSRYLVKRTGEKVFLECVQDMDHENMFWYRQDPGLGLRLIYFSYDVKMKEKGDIPEGYSVSREKKERFSLILESASTNQTSMYLCASSLLLFYNSPLHFGNGTRLTVT.

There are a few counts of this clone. The CDR3 spells CASSEGQGYNEAFF. CDR3 nucleotide sequence: TGTGCCAGCAGTGAAGGACAGGGTTATAATGAAGCTTTCTTT. The chain recombines TRBV2 with TRBJ1-1; 7 bases agree with TRBD1. Germline CDR1 and CDR2: SNHLY and FYNNEI. The CDR3 runs to 14 residues. Unmatched junction bases numbered 6, after V lost 1 base and J lost 7 bases.

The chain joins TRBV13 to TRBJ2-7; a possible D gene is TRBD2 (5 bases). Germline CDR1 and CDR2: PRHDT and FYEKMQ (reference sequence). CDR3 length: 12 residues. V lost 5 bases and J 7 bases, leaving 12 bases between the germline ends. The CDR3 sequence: CASSKRALEQYF. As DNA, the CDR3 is TGTGCCAGCAGCAAGAGGGCCCTTGAGCAGTACTTC.

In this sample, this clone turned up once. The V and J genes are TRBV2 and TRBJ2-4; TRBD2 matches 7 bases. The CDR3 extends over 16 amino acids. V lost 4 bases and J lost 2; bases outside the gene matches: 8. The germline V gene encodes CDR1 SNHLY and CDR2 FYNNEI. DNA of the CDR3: TGTGCCAGCAGTGGTTGGGAGGGCCCTCCCAAAAACATTCAGTACTTC. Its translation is CASSGWEGPPKNIQYF.

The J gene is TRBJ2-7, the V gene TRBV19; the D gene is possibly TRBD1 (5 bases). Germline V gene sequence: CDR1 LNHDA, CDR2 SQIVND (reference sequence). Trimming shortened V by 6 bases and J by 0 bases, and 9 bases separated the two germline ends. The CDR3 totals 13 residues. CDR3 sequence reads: CASSVGASYEQYF. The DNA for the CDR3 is TGTGCCAGTAGCGTTGGGGCCTCCTACGAGCAGTACTTC.

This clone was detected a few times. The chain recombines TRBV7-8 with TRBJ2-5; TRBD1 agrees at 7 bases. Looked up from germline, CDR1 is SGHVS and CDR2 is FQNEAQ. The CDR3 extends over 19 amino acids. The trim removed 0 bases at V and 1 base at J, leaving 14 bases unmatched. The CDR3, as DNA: TGTGCCAGCAGCTTAGCGGTCTGGGGAACAGGGGAGTCCCAAGAGACCCAGTACTTC. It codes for CASSLAVWGTGESQETQYF.

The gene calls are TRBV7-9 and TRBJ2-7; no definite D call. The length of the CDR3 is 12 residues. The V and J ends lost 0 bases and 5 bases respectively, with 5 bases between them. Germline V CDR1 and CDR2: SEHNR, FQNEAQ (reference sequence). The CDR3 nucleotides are TGTGCCAGCAGCTTAGCGACGGACGAGCAGTACTTC. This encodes CASSLATDEQYF.

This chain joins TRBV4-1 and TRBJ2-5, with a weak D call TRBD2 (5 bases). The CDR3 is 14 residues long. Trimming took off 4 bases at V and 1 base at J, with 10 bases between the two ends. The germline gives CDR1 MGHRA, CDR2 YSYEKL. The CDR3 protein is CASSPRGSQETQYF. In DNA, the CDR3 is TGCGCCAGCAGCCCTCGGGGTTCCCAAGAGACCCAGTACTTC.

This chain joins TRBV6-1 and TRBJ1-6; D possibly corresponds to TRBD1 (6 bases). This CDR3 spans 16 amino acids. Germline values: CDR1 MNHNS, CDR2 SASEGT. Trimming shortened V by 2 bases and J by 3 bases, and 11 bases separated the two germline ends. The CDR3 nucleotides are TGTGCCAGCAGTGAACGCCCGGACAGCTATAATTCACCCCTCCACTTT. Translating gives CASSERPDSYNSPLHF.

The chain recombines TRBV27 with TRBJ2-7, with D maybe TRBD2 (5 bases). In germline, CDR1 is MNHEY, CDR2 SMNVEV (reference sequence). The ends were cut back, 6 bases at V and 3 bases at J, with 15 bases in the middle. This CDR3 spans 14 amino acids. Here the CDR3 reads CASRGYRGNYEQYF. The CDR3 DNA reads TGTGCCAGCAGGGGCTACCGGGGAAACTACGAGCAGTACTTC.

CDR3 sequence reads: CASSLDRGFSTGELFF. The CDR3 region has the DNA TGTGCCAGCAGCTTAGATCGGGGGTTCTCAACCGGGGAGCTGTTTTTT. The chain is built from TRBV11-2 and TRBJ2-2; a possible D gene is TRBD2 (6 bases). CDR3 length: 16 amino acids. The germline V gene encodes CDR1 SGHAT and CDR2 FQNNGV. The V and J ends lost 0 bases and 5 bases respectively, with 13 bases between them. Drawing the rest from reference TRBV11-2 and TRBJ2-2, the complete variable domain is EAGVAQSPRYKIIEKRQSVAFWCNPISGHATLYWYQQILGQGPKLLIQFQNNGVVDDSQLPKDRFSAERLKGVDSTLKIQPAKLEDSAVYLCASSLDRGFSTGELFFGEGSRLTVL.

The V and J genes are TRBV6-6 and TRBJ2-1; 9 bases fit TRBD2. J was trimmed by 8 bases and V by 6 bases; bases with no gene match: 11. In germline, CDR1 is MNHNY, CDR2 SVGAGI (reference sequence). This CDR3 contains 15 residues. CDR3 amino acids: CASSRGSGGGDEQFF. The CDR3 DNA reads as TGTGCCAGCAGCAGAGGTAGCGGGGGTGGTGATGAGCAGTTCTTC.

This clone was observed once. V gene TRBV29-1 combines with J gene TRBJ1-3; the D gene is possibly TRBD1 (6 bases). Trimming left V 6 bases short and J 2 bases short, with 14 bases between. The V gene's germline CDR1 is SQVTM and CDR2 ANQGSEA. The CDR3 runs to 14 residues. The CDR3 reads CSVAQGGAGNTIYF. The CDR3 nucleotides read TGCAGCGTCGCACAGGGTGGCGCTGGAAACACCATATATTTT. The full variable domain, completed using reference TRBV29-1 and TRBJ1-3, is SAVISQKPSRDICQRGTSLTIQCQVDSQVTMMFWYRQQPGQSLTLIATANQGSEATYESGFVIDKFPISRPNLTFSTLTVSNMSPEDSSIYLCSVAQGGAGNTIYFGEGSWLTVV.

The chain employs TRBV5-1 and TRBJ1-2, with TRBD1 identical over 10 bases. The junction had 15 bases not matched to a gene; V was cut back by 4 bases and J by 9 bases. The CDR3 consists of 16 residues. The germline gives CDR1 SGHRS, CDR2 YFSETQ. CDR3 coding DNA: TGCGCCAGCAGCCCGGCAGGCGACAGGGGGCGCAGGAGCTACACCTTC. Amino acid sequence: CASSPAGDRGRRSYTF.

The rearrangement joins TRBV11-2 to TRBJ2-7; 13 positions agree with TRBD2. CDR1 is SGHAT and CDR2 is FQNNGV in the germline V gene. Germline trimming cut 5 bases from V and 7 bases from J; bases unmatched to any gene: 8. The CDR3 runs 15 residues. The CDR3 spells CASSLSGTSGEEQYF. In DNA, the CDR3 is TGTGCCAGCAGCCTATCCGGGACTAGCGGGGAAGAGCAGTACTTC. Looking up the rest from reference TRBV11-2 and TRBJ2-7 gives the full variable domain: EAGVAQSPRYKIIEKRQSVAFWCNPISGHATLYWYQQILGQGPKLLIQFQNNGVVDDSQLPKDRFSAERLKGVDSTLKIQPAKLEDSAVYLCASSLSGTSGEEQYFGPGTRLTVT.

CDR3 sequence: CASGDDRAGTQYF. CDR3 nucleotides: TGTGCCAGTGGGGATGACAGGGCTGGAACCCAGTACTTC. V and J are TRBV25-1 and TRBJ2-5; 7 bases are shared with TRBD1. V trimming: 9 bases; J trimming: 8 bases; junction bases outside the gene matches: 12. Germline V lookup: CDR1 MGHDK, CDR2 SYGVNS. This CDR3 has 13 amino acids.

DNA of the CDR3: TGCGCCAGCAGCCAAGGACAGAGCTCCTACAATGAGCAGTTCTTC. Its protein product is CASSQGQSSYNEQFF. This sequence joins TRBV4-1 and TRBJ2-1, with a tentative D call TRBD1 (5 bases). Trimming removed 1 base from V and 0 bases from J, with 7 bases in between. CDR3 length: 15 residues. The V gene's germline CDR1 is MGHRA and CDR2 YSYEKL.

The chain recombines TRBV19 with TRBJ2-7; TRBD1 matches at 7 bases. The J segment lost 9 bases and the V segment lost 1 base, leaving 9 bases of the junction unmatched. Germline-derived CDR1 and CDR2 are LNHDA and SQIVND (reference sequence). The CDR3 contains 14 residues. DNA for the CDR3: TGTGCCAGTAGTATAGCGACGACAGGGTCGTGGCAGTACTTC. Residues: CASSIATTGSWQYF.

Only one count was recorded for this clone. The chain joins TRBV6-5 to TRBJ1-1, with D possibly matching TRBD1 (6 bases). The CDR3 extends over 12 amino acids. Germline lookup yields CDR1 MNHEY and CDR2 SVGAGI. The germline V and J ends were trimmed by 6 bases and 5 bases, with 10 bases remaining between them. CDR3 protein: CASRDQGTEAFF. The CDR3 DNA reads TGTGCCAGCAGGGACCAGGGGACTGAAGCTTTCTTT.

Here the CDR3 reads CASSVVRDRDNSPLHF. CDR3 coding DNA: TGTGCCAGCAGCGTCGTCCGGGACAGGGATAATTCACCCCTCCACTTT. This rearrangement joins TRBV28 to TRBJ1-6; 9 positions agree with TRBD1. The length of the CDR3 is 16 residues. The germline V gene has CDR1 MDHEN and CDR2 SYDVKM. Trimming took 6 bases from V and 5 from J; bases not matched to a gene: 8.

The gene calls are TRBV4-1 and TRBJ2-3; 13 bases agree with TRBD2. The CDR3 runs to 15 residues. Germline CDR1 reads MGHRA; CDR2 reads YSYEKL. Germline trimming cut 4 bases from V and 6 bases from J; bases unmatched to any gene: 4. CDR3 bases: TGCGCCAGCAGCCTCACTAGCGGGGGGGCCGATACGCAGTATTTT. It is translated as CASSLTSGGADTQYF.